The T cell receptor (beta chain) under discussion was sequenced for a study of shared clonotypes between healthy human individuals. Whole-study results and caveats: Clonotypes that were shared across a handful of donors made up roughly 5% of naive CD4 clonotypes. Non-shared clonotypes had lower generation probabilities than those shared by all four donors.

Each replicate PCR on the sorted subsets used roughly 210 ng DNA (approximately 33,000 T cell genomes). The data were produced by immunoSEQ multiplex PCR, yet TCRdb's version contains in-frame clones alone and is incomplete. The sample consists of about 2 million clones, roughly 94% of them appearing once. On this clone itself: Its target is unknown.

This CDR3 region has 14 residues. The germline V gene encodes CDR1 MNHEY and CDR2 SMNVEV (reference sequence). Trimming left V 8 bases short and J 8 bases short, with 16 bases between. CD8 cells classed as naive were CD45RO-negative and positively selected for CCR7, excluding terminally differentiated effector memory CD45RA+ cells. The TCR originated in a man aged 18 to 35 in good health. The source material was naive CD8+ T cells sorted from blood. The chain carries TRBV27 and TRBJ1-6; TRBD1 might be the D (5 bases). The CDR3 loop is CASGWTGPDSPLHF. DNA of the CDR3: TGTGCCAGCGGGTGGACGGGACCCGATTCACCCCTCCACTTT.